The 28 T cell receptor beta chains presented below share a single source sample, sequenced in a study of cytomegalovirus exposure and HLA in healthy donors (dated by TCRdb to between 2016 and 2019). Libraries came from the immunoSEQ multiplex PCR assay. For the multiplex PCR, a mixture combining 60 forward primers for TCR Vbeta segments and 13 reverse primers for TCR Jbeta segments was used. TCRdb retrieved this table from immuneACCESS and kept in-frame rearrangements only. Not all clones are present; in checked studies, unresolved V genes account for under half, and no reason is known for the remainder. The sample profile shows approximately 150,000 clones; 65% to 70% of them were found once. Just under 4.5% of the sample comes from the top ten. The specimen was PBMCs. These receptors were collected from a woman between 18 and 29 years old in good health and CMV-seropositive.

This chain links TRBV7-2 with TRBJ1-1, with D uncertain. The CDR3 runs to 17 residues. Germline V gene data show CDR1 as SGHTA and CDR2 as FQGNSA. V was trimmed by 2 bases and J by 0 bases, leaving 16 bases between them. This chain's CDR3 is CASSLSAGLLMNTEAFF. Here the CDR3 DNA reads TGTGCCAGCAGCTTAAGTGCTGGGTTACTAATGAACACTGAAGCTTTCTTT.

This clone has only a few counts. CDR3 amino acids: CASSMGQRTSTEAFF. DNA of the CDR3: TGTGCCAGTAGTATGGGACAGAGGACGAGCACTGAAGCTTTCTTT. The chain recombines TRBV19 with TRBJ1-1; 7 nucleotides agree with TRBD1. The V gene end was trimmed by 3 bases and the J gene end by 4 bases; junction bases not matched to a gene: 8. The germline V gene encodes CDR1 LNHDA and CDR2 SQIVND (reference sequence). The length of the CDR3 is 15 residues. The variable domain in full, completed from reference TRBV19 and TRBJ1-1, reads DGGITQSPKYLFRKEGQNVTLSCEQNLNHDAMYWYRQDPGQGLRLIYYSQIVNDFQKGDIAEGYSVSREKKESFPLTVTSAQKNPTAFYLCASSMGQRTSTEAFFGQGTRLTVV.

V gene TRBV25-1 combines with J gene TRBJ1-4; 7 bases match TRBD1. The CDR3 loop spans 14 amino acids. Germline V CDR1 and CDR2: MGHDK, SYGVNS. Trimming removed 6 bases from V and 8 bases from J; junction bases left unmatched: 9. CDR3 region: CASRAQGHGEKLFF. CDR3 in DNA: TGTGCCAGCAGAGCACAGGGGCATGGGGAAAAACTGTTTTTT.

CDR3 nucleotides: TGTGCCAGCAGCGAATCCGGGACAGGGGACCCCTACGAGCAGTACTTC. Residues: CASSESGTGDPYEQYF. The chain recombines TRBV5-8 with TRBJ2-7; 10 nucleotides line up with TRBD1. J gave up 2 bases and V 4 bases, and 9 bases lay outside the gene matches. The CDR3 loop spans 16 amino acids. The germline gives CDR1 SGHTS, CDR2 YDEGEE.

This chain links TRBV14 with TRBJ1-1; D remains ambiguous. This CDR3 region has 12 residues. Trimming left V 4 bases short and J 3 bases short, with 6 bases between. Germline-derived CDR1 and CDR2 are SGHDN and FVKESK. Here the CDR3 reads CASSRGYTEAFF. DNA for the CDR3: TGTGCCAGCAGCCGAGGATACACTGAAGCTTTCTTT. The full variable domain, in which reference TRBV14 and TRBJ1-1 provide the parts outside the CDR3, is EAGVTQFPSHSVIEKGQTVTLRCDPISGHDNLYWYRRVMGKEIKFLLHFVKESKQDESGMPNNRFLAERTGGTYSTLKVQPAELEDSGVYFCASSRGYTEAFFGQGTRLTVV.

V usage is TRBV7-2 and J usage is TRBJ2-6; D is perhaps TRBD2 (5 bases). The germline V and J ends were trimmed by 5 bases and 4 bases, with 9 bases remaining between them. This CDR3 has 14 residues. Germline V gene lookup returns CDR1 SGHTA and CDR2 FQGNSA. The CDR3 here is CASSTGWGANVLTF. In DNA form, the CDR3 reads TGTGCCAGCAGCACGGGGTGGGGGGCCAACGTCCTGACTTTC.

Note on this clone: The identical CDR3 is also encoded by other nucleotide sequences in the sample. This sequence joins TRBV6-5 and TRBJ1-1, with TRBD1 matching over 9 bases. The CDR3 covers 12 residues. The J segment lost 5 bases and the V segment lost 7 bases, leaving 2 bases of the junction unmatched. Germline-derived CDR1 and CDR2 are MNHEY and SVGAGI. CDR3 nucleotide sequence: TGTGCCAGCATCGACAGGGGGACTGAAGCTTTCTTT. Its translation is CASIDRGTEAFF.

The V and J genes are TRBV21-1 and TRBJ2-7; the table gives TRBD2 as D, unverified against the DNA. TRBV21-1 is reported as a pseudogene. The CDR3 contains 13 residues. CDR3 coding DNA: TGTGCCAGGATAGCGGGAGTACGCCACGAGCAGTACTTC. Protein product: CARIAGVRHEQYF.

The CDR3 coding sequence is TGTGCCAGCAGCTTGGCACTAGCGGGGGGGGAGGGGACAGATACGCAGTATTTT. Protein sequence: CASSLALAGGEGTDTQYF. The rearrangement joins TRBV5-4 to TRBJ2-3; 13 nucleotides match TRBD2. In germline, CDR1 is SGHNT, CDR2 YYREEE (reference sequence). The CDR3 is made up of 18 amino acids. V shed 0 bases and J 3 bases; nucleotides not matched to a gene: 7.

This clone has more than one count but fewer than ten. The V and J genes are TRBV7-9 and TRBJ2-7; 8 bases map to TRBD2. V gave up 1 base and J gave up 6 bases; unmatched junction bases: 8. Germline loops: CDR1 SEHNR, CDR2 FQNEAQ (reference sequence). The CDR3 sequence is 15 residues long. CDR3 sequence reads: CASSLGREGRGEQYF. The CDR3 DNA reads as TGTGCCAGCAGCTTAGGCCGGGAGGGCCGGGGCGAGCAGTACTTC.

This clone was seen just once. The chain couples TRBV6-5 to TRBJ1-2; TRBD1 matches at 8 bases. Trimming at V came to 7 bases and at J to 9 bases, leaving 10 bases not matched to a gene. The germline V gene has CDR1 MNHEY and CDR2 SVGAGI. The length of the CDR3 is 13 residues. In DNA, the CDR3 is TGTGCCAGCACCCTGGACAGGGCCCATCGCTACACCTTC. Its protein is CASTLDRAHRYTF.

The J gene is TRBJ2-7, the V gene TRBV7-3, with TRBD2 matching over 8 bases. Germline V gene sequence: CDR1 SGHTA, CDR2 FQGTGA. This CDR3 has 13 amino acids. Unmatched junction bases numbered 5, after V lost 5 bases and J lost 5 bases. The CDR3 is CASSPGGVDEQYF. The CDR3 nucleotides are TGTGCCAGCAGCCCGGGGGGGGTGGACGAGCAGTACTTC.

This chain links TRBV10-3 with TRBJ2-1; 9 nucleotides match TRBD2. Germline-derived CDR1 and CDR2 are ENHRY and SYGVKD. V was pared by 6 bases and J by 4 bases, with 1 base of the junction left unmatched. CDR3 length equals 13 residues. CDR3 in DNA: TGTGCCATCAGCAGCGGGGGGTACAATGAGCAGTTCTTC. Amino acids: CAISSGGYNEQFF.

V gene TRBV6-5 combines with J gene TRBJ2-5, with a tentative D call TRBD2 (5 bases). Trimming took 6 bases from V and 5 from J, leaving 10 bases between them. This CDR3 region has 12 residues. The germline CDR1 and CDR2 sequences are MNHEY and SVGAGI. The CDR3 loop is CASSLDYETQYF. The CDR3 DNA sequence: TGTGCCAGCAGCCTCGACTACGAGACCCAGTACTTC.

CDR3 residues: CASSLGKNTEAFF. The CDR3 coding sequence is TGTGCCAGCAGCTTGGGCAAGAACACTGAAGCTTTCTTT. The V and J genes are TRBV7-3 and TRBJ1-1; D is unclear. The CDR3 totals 13 residues. Germline CDR1 reads SGHTA; CDR2 reads FQGTGA. The V end was cut by 3 bases, the J end by 1 base, with 6 bases between.

This rearrangement joins TRBV11-1 to TRBJ2-1; D might be TRBD1 (5 bases). The V gene lost 4 bases and the J gene lost 8 bases, with 24 bases spanning the gap. CDR1 and CDR2 from the germline V gene are SGHAT and FQDESV (reference sequence). The CDR3 contains 17 residues. The DNA of the CDR3 is TGTGCCAGCAGCTATGACAGCTCCGCCTTTGGTTTTCATGAGCAGTTCTTC. Translation: CASSYDSSAFGFHEQFF.

The chain joins TRBV11-3 to TRBJ1-1; no reliable D call. V lost 3 bases to trimming and J lost 3 bases, with 8 bases between them. The CDR3 has 13 amino acids. The germline CDR1 and CDR2 sequences are SGHNT and YENEEA. Here the CDR3 reads CASSFVADTEAFF. The CDR3 DNA is TGTGCCAGCAGCTTTGTAGCCGACACTGAAGCTTTCTTT.

The rearrangement uses TRBV6-5 and TRBJ2-2; no firm D call. Germline V gene data show CDR1 as MNHEY and CDR2 as SVGAGI. The V end was cut by 1 base, the J end by 1 base, with 7 bases between. This CDR3 spans 15 amino acids. CDR3 sequence (DNA): TGTGCCAGCAGTTACTACCCTAAGAACACCGGGGAGCTGTTTTTT. It specifies CASSYYPKNTGELFF.

The chain links TRBV5-1 to TRBJ2-5, with 7 bases identical to TRBD1. This CDR3 is 14 amino acids long. V shed 4 bases and J 3 bases; nucleotides not matched to a gene: 6. Looked up from germline, CDR1 is SGHRS and CDR2 is YFSETQ. CDR3: CASSMTGSKETQYF. The DNA for the CDR3 is TGCGCCAGCAGCATGACAGGGAGTAAAGAGACCCAGTACTTC.

This chain links TRBV29-1 with TRBJ2-7; 10 bases match TRBD2. The germline CDR1 and CDR2 sequences are SQVTM and ANQGSEA. This CDR3 spans 17 amino acids. Trimming took 4 bases from V and 2 from J; bases not matched to a gene: 14. The CDR3 coding sequence is TGCAGCGTTGTAAGAGAGGCTAGCGGGAGCCATCCCTACGAGCAGTACTTC. It translates to CSVVREASGSHPYEQYF.

This chain links TRBV21-1 with TRBJ1-1. TRBV21-1 is designated a pseudogene. The CDR3 totals 16 residues. CDR3 region: CASSRMRVGMNTEAFF. CDR3 in DNA: TGTGCCAGCAGCAGGATGAGGGTGGGTATGAACACTGAAGCTTTCTTT.

This chain uses TRBV15 with TRBJ2-7; 11 bases map to TRBD2. The V gene's germline CDR1 is LNHNV and CDR2 YYDKDF (reference sequence). The J segment lost 7 bases and the V segment lost 3 bases, leaving 11 bases of the junction unmatched. CDR3 size: 16 residues. CDR3 sequence: CATSRALAGGMNEQYF. In DNA form, the CDR3 reads TGTGCCACCAGCAGGGCCCTAGCGGGAGGAATGAATGAGCAGTACTTC.

The chain is built from TRBV29-1 and TRBJ1-2; 8 bases agree with TRBD1. This CDR3 has 13 residues. V shed 4 bases, J shed 1 base, and the junction held 2 bases outside the gene matches. Germline V gene data show CDR1 as SQVTM and CDR2 as ANQGSEA. The chain's CDR3 is CSVVQGGNYGYTF. The CDR3 region has the DNA TGCAGCGTTGTACAGGGGGGTAACTATGGCTACACCTTC.

This clone was found a few times. This chain joins TRBV5-5 and TRBJ1-1, with D tentatively TRBD1 (5 bases). Trimming removed 4 bases at V and 0 bases at J, with 10 bases between. CDR3 length equals 14 residues. CDR1 SGHKS and CDR2 YYEKEE come from the germline V gene (reference sequence). The CDR3 DNA sequence: TGTGCCAGCAGCCTAGGACACATGAACACTGAAGCTTTCTTT. It translates to CASSLGHMNTEAFF.

This clone appeared a few times. This chain uses TRBV11-1 with TRBJ2-5; no reliable D call. The CDR3 runs 13 residues. The V gene lost 2 bases and the J gene lost 4 bases, with 8 bases spanning the gap. CDR1 is SGHAT, CDR2 FQDESV, per germline (reference sequence). The CDR3 DNA follows: TGTGCCAGCAGCTTACCTTTTCGAGAGACCCAGTACTTC. Amino acids: CASSLPFRETQYF.

This clone was counted only a few times. The chain joins TRBV13 to TRBJ1-5; D perhaps matches TRBD1 (5 bases). The V and J ends lost 6 bases and 6 bases respectively, with 9 bases between them. Germline V gene lookup returns CDR1 PRHDT and CDR2 FYEKMQ (reference sequence). The CDR3 consists of 12 residues. The CDR3 sequence is CASSKGLQPQHF. DNA for the CDR3: TGTGCCAGCAGTAAGGGGCTTCAGCCCCAGCATTTT.

The V gene is TRBV18, the J gene TRBJ1-4; 7 bases align to TRBD1. Trimming took 3 bases from V and 8 from J; bases not matched to a gene: 6. There are 14 residues in the CDR3. CDR1 KGHSH and CDR2 LQKENI come from the germline V gene. DNA for the CDR3: TGTGCCAGCTCACCGGGGGCCAGGGGGGAAAAACTGTTTTTT. Protein product: CASSPGARGEKLFF.

This chain links TRBV7-9 with TRBJ2-7, with D tentatively TRBD1 (6 bases). Trimming shortened V by 5 bases and J by 1 base, and 21 bases separated the two germline ends. Germline V gene lookup returns CDR1 SEHNR and CDR2 FQNEAQ (reference sequence). The CDR3 has 17 amino acids. The CDR3 DNA sequence: TGTGCCAGCAGCCCAGGGGCCATAACTAGAAATTCCTACGAGCAGTACTTC. Residues: CASSPGAITRNSYEQYF.